Sequencing of this TCR beta chain was carried out in a study of molecular identifiers for immune sequencing clone quantification (dated by TCRdb to 2016 to 2018). For the wider study: For a replicate experiment, the RNA from either approximately 20,000 or 100,000 naive CD8 T cells was divided into five aliquots, and four of those aliquots went on to sequencing. CD8 T cells were used in a methods study to benchmark molecular-identifier clustering-based TCR repertoire sequencing (MIDCIRS) and TCR RNA copy counting.

Trimming accounts for 8 bases at V and 3 bases at J, while the number of junction bases matched to no gene is 4. Looking up the germline V gene yields CDR1 MNHNS and CDR2 SASEGT. Spanning cysteine to phenylalanine, the CDR3 consists of 14 amino acids. The only DNA kept is the CDR3, 42 bases in frame from the first base. What the research found in general, with its limitations: A single cell's worth of spiked-in Jurkat TCR RNA was reported detectable even among one million naive CD8 T cells. In CMV-specific effector cells, over 99% of molecules were held by clones above 20 RNA copies, whereas under 1% of molecules were held by such clones in naive cells. Without barcode sub-clustering, chimeric consensus sequences inflated TCR diversity; chimeras reached as high as 47%. The naive libraries included spiked-in Jurkat TCR RNA (about 9 copies' worth), and this Jurkat TCR RNA is not part of the donor repertoire. Modeling gave 3 to 3.5 recovered TCR RNA copies per cell versus about 10 by digital PCR, implying 25% to 30% capture efficiency. Highly expanded clone sizes could be underestimated because identical TCR molecules may share a barcode.

Libraries of naive CD8 T cells were built from around 20,000 to 990,000 sorted cells, with 10%, 30% or 50% of the purified RNA used. On a BD FACSAria II, naive CD8 T cells were FACS-sorted as CD8+CD4-CCR7+CD45RA+ and collected into RLT Plus buffer. To test detection sensitivity, Jurkat RNA equivalent to under 12 TCR copies was spiked into samples of roughly 17,000-1,000,000 naive CD8 T cells. Enrichment of CD8 T cells was done with RosetteSep CD8+ T Cell Enrichment Cocktail plus Ficoll-Paque, and ACK red cell lysis came afterward. This clonotype was seen repeatedly, ten times or more. Its antigen specificity is not known. Base qualities were left out, and no much larger clone turns up one base away. To prepare the library, PCR was applied. Sequencing was performed on a NextSeq 500. Bulk TCR libraries were prepared as previously described, using TCR primers listed in Table S5. Total RNA was purified with the Qiagen AllPrep DNA/RNA kit. Reads from multiple sequencing runs of the same library were pooled before analysis. As for the original processing: Reads were retained only if their TCR constant sequence matched exactly, and those retained reads were trimmed to 150 nt and grouped according to their 12-nt molecular barcodes. Reads inside each barcode group were sub-clustered using a 15% Levenshtein threshold, and a quality-weighted consensus sequence was constructed for each RNA molecule. Non-functional sequences were removed, as were lower-count sequences one edit away from another. Based on fitting two negative binomial distributions, any barcode sub-cluster with under 20% of the maximum read count was discarded. TCRdb reprocessed the public reads (quality trimming at Q25 with fastp, clone calling with MiXCR) and kept in-frame beta chains. For every CDR3 protein sequence, its rows merge into one entry that carries the most common genes and DNA. TCRdb, not the authors, supplied the V and J calls. This sample lists hundreds of thousands of distinct CDR3 sequences; about 25% were detected once. About 0.8% of the sample is held by the ten biggest clonotypes.

The rearranged segments are TRBV6-1 and TRBJ2-3; 11 central nucleotides agree with TRBD1. The source of this sequence is a human donor in good health. Some libraries in this study had Jurkat cell RNA spiked in. The sample taken for sequencing was naive CD8+ T cells from blood, with Jurkat cell RNA spiked in. The label giving this sample's cell subset or site can be read as: FACS-sorted CD8+CD4-CCR7+CD45RA+ naive T cells. The bases read TGTGCCAGCTGGGACAGGGGGAGTACAGATACGCAGTATTTT. This encodes CASWDRGSTDTQYF.